Listed below are T cell receptor beta chains from one sample, sequenced in a study of immune cell composition in non-small cell lung cancer. Libraries were prepared by immunoSEQ multiplex PCR; TCRdb keeps only in-frame clonotypes and omits some of them. The data show about 3,100 clones, around 69% seen once. These data also formed part of another study, on CD4 T cells in lung cancer.

The sequenced sample consisted of non-adjacent lung tissue. These receptors were taken from a human donor with non-small cell lung cancer. CDR3s include the opening cysteine and the closing phenylalanine or tryptophan. The order of the fields is clone size, D gene, V gene, J gene, CDR3 protein, CDR3 DNA. D genes are given only for firm matches. Not every row has a clone size; where given, it reads once, few, many or a size class.

once,TRBD2,TRBV7-2,TRBJ2-5,CASSLVLREGETQYF,TGTGCCAGCAGCTTAGTCCTCAGGGAGGGAGAGACCCAGTACTTC
.,TRBD1,TRBV29-1,TRBJ1-1,CSVNRGPDTEAFF,TGCAGCGTGAACAGGGGCCCGGACACTGAAGCTTTCTTT
.,TRBD2,TRBV10-3,TRBJ2-1,CAISDFLAGAYNEQFF,TGTGCCATCAGTGACTTTCTAGCGGGAGCTTACAATGAGCAGTTCTTC
.,TRBD1,TRBV7-6,TRBJ1-3,CASSRTGDSSGNTIYF,TGTGCCAGCAGCCGGACAGGGGATAGCTCTGGAAACACCATATATTTT
.,.,TRBV28,TRBJ2-5,CASSLLEGTQYF,TGTGCCAGCAGTCTGCTGGAGGGGACCCAGTACTTC
.,.,TRBV6-1,TRBJ2-1,CASSDDREQFF,TGTGCCAGCAGTGACGACAGGGAGCAGTTCTTC
.,.,TRBV5-1,TRBJ1-6,CASSVDGDYNSPLHF,TGCGCCAGCAGCGTGGACGGAGACTATAATTCACCCCTCCACTTT
.,.,TRBV2,TRBJ1-1,CASRRREGDTEAFF,TGTGCCAGCAGGAGGAGGGAGGGGGACACTGAAGCTTTCTTT
.,TRBD1,TRBV2,TRBJ1-1,CASREDREILNTEAFF,TGTGCCAGCAGGGAAGACAGGGAGATATTGAACACTGAAGCTTTCTTT
.,.,TRBV19,TRBJ1-5,CASTLGAYSNQPQHF,TGTGCCAGTACCCTAGGAGCTTATAGCAATCAGCCCCAGCATTTT
medium-sized,TRBD1,TRBV10-3,TRBJ2-1,CAIRTGTGNEQFF,TGTGCCATCCGCACCGGGACAGGGAACGAGCAGTTCTTC
.,.,TRBV11-3,TRBJ2-3,CASSLAGTDTQYF,TGTGCCAGCAGCTTAGCGGGCACAGATACGCAGTATTTT
.,.,TRBV6-5,TRBJ2-1,CASSPEGRNEQFF,TGTGCCAGCAGTCCGGAGGGCCGGAATGAGCAGTTCTTC
.,TRBD2,TRBV19,TRBJ2-1,CASSIGGTSGTGWGTGEQFF,TGTGCCAGTAGTATAGGGGGGACTAGCGGGACAGGGTGGGGGACGGGTGAGCAGTTCTTC
few,TRBD2,TRBV11-2,TRBJ2-1,CASSSSPDGTSGSYEQFF,TGTGCCAGCAGCTCCTCCCCGGACGGGACTAGCGGGAGCTATGAGCAGTTCTTC
.,.,TRBV29-1,TRBJ1-2,CSVSATDGYTF,TGCAGCGTCTCCGCCACAGATGGCTACACCTTC
.,.,TRBV27,TRBJ2-1,CASSLVRLSNYEQFF,TGTGCCAGCAGTTTAGTTAGACTCTCTAACTATGAGCAGTTCTTC
few,TRBD1,TRBV2,TRBJ1-5,CASSEGQGLNQPQHF,TGTGCCAGCAGTGAGGGACAGGGCCTCAATCAGCCCCAGCATTTT
.,.,TRBV18,TRBJ2-3,CASSPPTNTQYF,TGTGCCAGCTCACCACCGACAAATACGCAGTATTTT
few,TRBD2,TRBV30,TRBJ2-1,CAWEGRGGYNEQFF,TGTGCCTGGGAAGGCCGGGGGGGGTACAATGAGCAGTTCTTC
.,.,TRBV30,TRBJ1-6,CAWRTPGTRNSPLHF,TGTGCCTGGAGGACCCCGGGGACACGGAATTCACCCCTCCACTTT
.,.,TRBV29-1,TRBJ1-2,CSVNLLTAYGYTF,TGCAGCGTAAACCTGCTTACTGCCTATGGCTACACCTTC
.,.,TRBV7-2,TRBJ2-5,CASSLAGRQETQYF,TGTGCCAGCAGCTTAGCTGGCAGGCAAGAGACCCAGTACTTC
.,TRBD1,TRBV4-1,TRBJ1-1,CASSQEGGLEVAEAFF,TGCGCCAGCAGCCAAGAAGGGGGCCTCGAGGTCGCTGAAGCTTTCTTT
.,.,TRBV4-2,TRBJ2-3,CASSQEERLGRGADTQYF,TGTGCCAGCAGCCAAGAGGAAAGGCTAGGAAGGGGCGCAGATACGCAGTATTTT
.,TRBD2,TRBV6-5,TRBJ2-2,CASSFRLAGNTGELFF,TGTGCCAGCAGTTTCCGACTAGCGGGGAACACCGGGGAGCTGTTTTTT
few,.,TRBV30,TRBJ1-3,CAWSGGNGNTIYF,TGTGCCTGGAGTGGAGGGAACGGTAACACCATATATTTT
.,TRBD2,TRBV19,TRBJ2-7,CASGRGSYEQYF,TGTGCCAGTGGGAGGGGATCCTACGAGCAGTACTTC
once,.,TRBV2,TRBJ2-1,CASREGGGSPLYNEQFF,TGTGCCAGCAGAGAGGGTGGGGGCAGTCCACTATACAATGAGCAGTTCTTC
.,TRBD1,TRBV6-1,TRBJ1-1,CASSEMTGGGTEAFF,TGTGCCAGCAGTGAAATGACAGGGGGCGGCACTGAAGCTTTCTTT
.,TRBD2,TRBV2,TRBJ2-1,CASSGSTSGRGGSYNEQFF,TGTGCCAGCAGTGGATCGACTAGCGGGAGAGGCGGCTCCTACAATGAGCAGTTCTTC
once,TRBD1,TRBV7-6,TRBJ2-2,CASSFTPGQGVMNTGELFF,TGTGCCAGCAGCTTTACCCCGGGACAGGGTGTTATGAACACCGGGGAGCTGTTTTTT
.,TRBD1,TRBV5-1,TRBJ2-5,CASSLQGIQETQYF,TGCGCCAGCAGCTTACAGGGGATCCAAGAGACCCAGTACTTC
few,.,TRBV18,TRBJ2-3,CASSPPRVGDTQYF,TGTGCCAGCTCACCACCGAGGGTCGGAGATACGCAGTATTTT
.,TRBD2,TRBV6-5,TRBJ2-5,CASSQTSGVQETQYF,TGTGCCAGCAGTCAGACTAGCGGGGTTCAAGAGACCCAGTACTTC
.,.,TRBV6-6,TRBJ2-1,CASSYGGLEGNEQFF,TGTGCCAGCAGTTACGGTGGTCTAGAGGGCAATGAGCAGTTCTTC
.,TRBD2,TRBV10-3,TRBJ2-1,CAISESVREDEQFF,TGTGCCATCAGTGAGTCTGTGCGGGAGGATGAGCAGTTCTTC
large,TRBD1,TRBV19,TRBJ2-2,CASTGQINTGELFF,TGTGCCAGCACGGGACAGATAAACACCGGGGAGCTGTTTTTT
.,TRBD2,TRBV9,TRBJ2-7,CASSGPESRGGISYEQYF,TGTGCCAGCAGCGGGCCCGAATCTCGGGGAGGGATCTCCTACGAGCAGTACTTC
.,TRBD2,TRBV25-1,TRBJ2-7,CASSRTSGNYEQYF,TGTGCCAGCAGTAGGACTAGCGGGAACTACGAGCAGTACTTC
.,TRBD2,TRBV5-1,TRBJ2-3,CASSGGGVDTDTQYF,TGCGCCAGCAGCGGGGGGGGAGTAGACACAGATACGCAGTATTTT
.,.,TRBV28,TRBJ1-2,CASSPHRTGGNYGYTF,TGTGCCAGCAGTCCCCACCGTACTGGAGGGAACTATGGCTACACCTTC
few,.,TRBV9,TRBJ2-1,CASSVVGTGYNEQFF,TGTGCCAGCAGCGTTGTTGGGACTGGCTACAATGAGCAGTTCTTC
once,TRBD2,TRBV4-2,TRBJ2-2,CASSHLAGGPTGELFF,TGTGCCAGCAGCCACCTAGCGGGAGGGCCCACCGGGGAGCTGTTTTTT
.,.,TRBV6-1,TRBJ2-1,CAGESGSTYNEQFF,TGTGCCGGCGAGTCAGGGTCCACCTACAATGAGCAGTTCTTC
.,.,TRBV4-1,TRBJ1-5,CASSQSVGQPQHF,TGCGCCAGCAGTCAATCAGTGGGCCAGCCCCAGCATTTT
.,.,TRBV16,TRBJ2-2,CASRNLNTGELFF,TGTGCCAGCAGAAATCTTAACACCGGGGAGCTGTTTTTT
.,TRBD1,TRBV6-5,TRBJ2-7,CATARQGSTYEQYF,TGTGCCACCGCCCGACAGGGTTCAACCTACGAGCAGTACTTC
once,TRBD1,TRBV10-2,TRBJ2-5,CASSEPTGVEETQYF,TGCGCCAGCAGTGAGCCGACAGGGGTAGAAGAGACCCAGTACTTC
large,TRBD1,TRBV28,TRBJ2-7,CASSSGQGELSYEQYF,TGTGCCAGCAGTTCGGGACAGGGGGAACTCTCCTACGAGCAGTACTTC
.,.,TRBV5-6,TRBJ1-3,CASSLDPRAGNTIYF,TGTGCCAGCAGCTTGGATCCGAGGGCTGGAAACACCATATATTTT
few,.,TRBV11-3,TRBJ1-1,CASADRLNTEAFF,TGTGCCAGCGCGGACAGACTGAACACTGAAGCTTTCTTT
.,TRBD2,TRBV4-2,TRBJ2-3,CASSPGLAGGPWSQYF,TGTGCCAGCAGCCCCGGACTAGCGGGAGGGCCATGGTCGCAGTATTTT
medium-sized,.,TRBV19,TRBJ2-3,CASAQGRNTDTQYF,TGTGCCAGTGCTCAGGGCCGAAACACAGATACGCAGTATTTT